This T cell receptor beta chain came from a study of cytomegalovirus exposure and HLA in healthy donors. Use of 60 Vbeta and 13 Jbeta primers characterized the PCR. Profiling relied on immunoSEQ multiplex PCR, and the TCRdb table lists in-frame clones only, not all of them. This table holds around 200,000 clones, 84% found once. What was sequenced was PBMCs. This clonotype was sampled from a girl aged 2-9 years in good health and CMV-seropositive.

CDR3 in DNA: TGTGCCATCAGTGAGTCGTACAGGGGGCTTTACACAGATACGCAGTATTTT. Protein: CAISESYRGLYTDTQYF. J is TRBJ2-3 and V is TRBV10-3; 9 bases agree with TRBD1. Trimming at V came to 0 bases and at J to 2 bases, leaving 6 bases not matched to a gene. Germline assignment: CDR1 ENHRY and CDR2 SYGVKD. The CDR3 covers 17 residues.